This T cell receptor beta chain appears in the sequencing data of a study of blood T cells in healthy people across ages. Study-wide context: Through template switching, about one barcoded beta molecule was captured per two T cells, as measured in model experiments.

The study, taken as a whole, reports: When one million T cells were used, diversity estimates were thought to be underestimates.

The amount of total RNA extracted per sample was at least 6 micrograms. From germline, CDR1 is MNHEY and CDR2 SVGAGI. Trimming cost V 4 bases and J 2 bases, with 17 bases left between them. This CDR3 region has 16 residues. Primers used in a second PCR of roughly 6 to 12 cycles were a sample-barcoded 5' primer and a J-beta primer mix. MiXCR was run by TCRdb on the 5' RACE reads, yielding one entry per CDR3 protein. Of hundreds of thousands of distinct CDR3 sequences in the sample, approximately 40% were seen once. A remark on this clonotype: Its antigen is still unknown.

Sequences were obtained from blood. The chain uses TRBV6-5 and TRBJ1-2; D is unclear. This TCR was recovered from a man older than 75 in good health. The CDR3 protein is CASSSRATLENYGYTF. The CDR3 DNA sequence: TGTGCCAGCAGTTCCCGGGCCACCTTAGAAAACTATGGCTACACCTTC.